This T cell receptor (beta chain) emerged from a study of blood T cell repertoires in COVID-19. Whole-study context: Acute and convalescent COVID-19 samples came from the United States, Italy and Spain. The analysed material was cDNA or gDNA that came from T cells, B-cell-depleted T cells, or PBMCs.

Patients from Seattle were sampled longitudinally, starting during active infection. Clones were read by immunoSEQ multiplex PCR, and TCRdb kept only the in-frame ones, dropping some. The sample contains about 250,000 clones, nearly 95% of which appear only once. CDR3 length: 19 amino acids. This TCR was sampled from a man aged 25-45 years with COVID-19, enrolled during active disease. The J gene is TRBJ1-6, the V gene TRBV1; the table calls TRBD1, which could not be checked here. TRBV1 is termed a pseudogene. The sample was peripheral blood. CDR3 loop: CTSSNGSEGTSSYNSPLHF. The CDR3 DNA follows: TGCACCAGCAGCAATGGCAGCGAGGGGACAAGCTCCTATAATTCACCCCTCCACTTT.